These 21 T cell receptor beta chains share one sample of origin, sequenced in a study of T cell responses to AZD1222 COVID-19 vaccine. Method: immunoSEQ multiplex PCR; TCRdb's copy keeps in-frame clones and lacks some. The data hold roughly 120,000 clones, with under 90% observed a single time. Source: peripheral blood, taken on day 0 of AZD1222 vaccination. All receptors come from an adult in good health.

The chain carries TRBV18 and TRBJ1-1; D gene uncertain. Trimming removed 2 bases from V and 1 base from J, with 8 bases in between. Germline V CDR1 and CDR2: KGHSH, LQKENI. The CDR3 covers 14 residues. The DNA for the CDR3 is TGTGCCAGCTCACCATCCATGGAGAACACTGAAGCTTTCTTT. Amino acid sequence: CASSPSMENTEAFF. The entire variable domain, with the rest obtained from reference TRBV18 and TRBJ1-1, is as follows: NAGVMQNPRHLVRRRGQEARLRCSPMKGHSHVYWYRQLPEEGLKFMVYLQKENIIDESGMPKERFSAEFPKEGPSILRIQQVVRGDSAAYFCASSPSMENTEAFFGQGTRLTVV.

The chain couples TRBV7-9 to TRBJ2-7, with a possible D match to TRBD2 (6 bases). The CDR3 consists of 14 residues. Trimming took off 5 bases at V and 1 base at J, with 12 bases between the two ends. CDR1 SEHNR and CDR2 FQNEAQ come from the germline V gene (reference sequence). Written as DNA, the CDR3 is TGTGCCAGCAGCCCCATGACTAGGTCCTACGAGCAGTACTTC. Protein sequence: CASSPMTRSYEQYF.

CDR3 region: CATSLYGRQGAYTLHF. DNA of the CDR3: TGTGCTACCTCGCTTTACGGGCGTCAGGGGGCCTACACCCTCCACTTT. J is TRBJ1-6 and V is TRBV5-4; TRBD1 agrees at 8 bases. CDR3 length: 16 amino acids. Germline V gives CDR1 SGHNT, CDR2 YYREEE (reference sequence).

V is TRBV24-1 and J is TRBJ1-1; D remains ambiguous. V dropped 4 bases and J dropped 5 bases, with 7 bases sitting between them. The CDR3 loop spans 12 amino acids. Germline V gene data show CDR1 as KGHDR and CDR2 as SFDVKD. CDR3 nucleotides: TGTGCCACCAGTGAACGGGGAACTGAAGCTTTCTTT. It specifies CATSERGTEAFF.

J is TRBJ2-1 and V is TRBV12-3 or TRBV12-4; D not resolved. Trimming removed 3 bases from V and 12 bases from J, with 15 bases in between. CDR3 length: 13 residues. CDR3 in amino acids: CASSFGTDRRQFF. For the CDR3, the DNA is TGTGCCAGCAGTTTCGGTACGGACCGGCGGCAGTTCTTC.

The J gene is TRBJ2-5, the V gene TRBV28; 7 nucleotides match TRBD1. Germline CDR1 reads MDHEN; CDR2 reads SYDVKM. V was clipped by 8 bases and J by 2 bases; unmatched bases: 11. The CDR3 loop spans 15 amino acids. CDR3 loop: CASGTPGQLQETQYF. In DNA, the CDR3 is TGTGCCAGCGGCACCCCGGGACAGCTACAAGAGACCCAGTACTTC.

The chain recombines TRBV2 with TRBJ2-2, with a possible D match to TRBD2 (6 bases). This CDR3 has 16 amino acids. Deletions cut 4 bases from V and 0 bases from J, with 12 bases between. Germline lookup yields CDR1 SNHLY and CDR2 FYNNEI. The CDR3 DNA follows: TGTGCCAGCAGTGCCCGGGGAGGTTCGAACACCGGGGAGCTGTTTTTT. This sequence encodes CASSARGGSNTGELFF. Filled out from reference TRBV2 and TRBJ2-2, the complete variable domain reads EPEVTQTPSHQVTQMGQEVILRCVPISNHLYFYWYRQILGQKVEFLVSFYNNEISEKSEIFDDQFSVERPDGSNFTLKIRSTKLEDSAMYFCASSARGGSNTGELFFGEGSRLTVL.

CDR3 amino acids: CASRAGTDSYEQYF. The CDR3, as DNA: TGTGCCAGCAGAGCCGGGACAGACTCCTACGAGCAGTACTTC. The genes are TRBV2 and TRBJ2-7; 7 nucleotides align to TRBD1. The CDR3 covers 14 residues. The trim removed 6 bases at V and 0 bases at J, leaving 5 bases unmatched. Looked up from germline, CDR1 is SNHLY and CDR2 is FYNNEI.

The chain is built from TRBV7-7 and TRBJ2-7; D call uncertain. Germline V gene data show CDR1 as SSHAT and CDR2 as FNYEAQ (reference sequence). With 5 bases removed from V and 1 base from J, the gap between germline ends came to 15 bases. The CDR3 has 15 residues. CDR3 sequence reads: CASSPAGSPSYEQYF. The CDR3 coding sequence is TGTGCCAGCAGCCCGGCCGGGTCCCCATCCTACGAGCAGTACTTC.

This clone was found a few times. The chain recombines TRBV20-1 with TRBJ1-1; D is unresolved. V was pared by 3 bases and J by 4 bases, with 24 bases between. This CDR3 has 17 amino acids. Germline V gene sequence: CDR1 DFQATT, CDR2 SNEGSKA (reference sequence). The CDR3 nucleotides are TGCAGTGCTAGTGGTACGGGCCCCGGTTCGACTGGCACTGAAGCTTTCTTT. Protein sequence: CSASGTGPGSTGTEAFF.

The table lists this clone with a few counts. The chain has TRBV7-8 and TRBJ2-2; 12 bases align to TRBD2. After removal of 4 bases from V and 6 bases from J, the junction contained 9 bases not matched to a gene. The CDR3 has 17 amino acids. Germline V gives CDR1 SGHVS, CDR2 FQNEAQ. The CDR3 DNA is TGTGCCAGCAGCTCCCACTCTAGCGGGAGGGTTTCCGGGGAGCTGTTTTTT. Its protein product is CASSSHSSGRVSGELFF.

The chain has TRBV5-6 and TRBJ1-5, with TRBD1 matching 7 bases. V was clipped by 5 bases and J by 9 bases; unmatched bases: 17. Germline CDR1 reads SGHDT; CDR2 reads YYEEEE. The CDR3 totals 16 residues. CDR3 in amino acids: CASRHYRGTNIPPQHF. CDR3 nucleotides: TGTGCCAGCAGGCATTACAGGGGTACGAATATACCGCCCCAGCATTTT. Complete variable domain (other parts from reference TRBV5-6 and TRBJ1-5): DAGVTQSPTHLIKTRGQQVTLRCSPKSGHDTVSWYQQALGQGPQFIFQYYEEEERQRGNFPDRFSGHQFPNYSSELNVNALLLGDSALYLCASRHYRGTNIPPQHFGDGTRLSIL.

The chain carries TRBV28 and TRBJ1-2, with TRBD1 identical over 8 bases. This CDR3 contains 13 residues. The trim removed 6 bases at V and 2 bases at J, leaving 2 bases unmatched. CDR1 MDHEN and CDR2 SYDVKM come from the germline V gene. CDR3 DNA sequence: TGTGCCAGCAGGACAGGGGTGAACTATGGCTACACCTTC. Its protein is CASRTGVNYGYTF.

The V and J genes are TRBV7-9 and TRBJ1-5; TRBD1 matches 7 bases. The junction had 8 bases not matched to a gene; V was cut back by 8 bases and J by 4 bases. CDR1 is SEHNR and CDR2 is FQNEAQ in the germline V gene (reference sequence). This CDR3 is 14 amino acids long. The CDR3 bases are TGTGCCAGCGGCGGGGGCAGGGGGAATCAGCCCCAGCATTTT. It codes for CASGGGRGNQPQHF.

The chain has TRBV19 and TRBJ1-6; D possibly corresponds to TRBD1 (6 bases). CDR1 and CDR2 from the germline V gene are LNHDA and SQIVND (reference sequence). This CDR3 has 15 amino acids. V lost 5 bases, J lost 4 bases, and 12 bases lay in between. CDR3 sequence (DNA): TGTGCCAGTAGTGGCGGACAGAAATATAATTCACCCCTCCACTTT. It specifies CASSGGQKYNSPLHF.

The CDR3: CASSWGTGGRKTQYF. CDR3 DNA: TGTGCCAGCAGTTGGGGGACAGGGGGACGGAAGACCCAGTACTTC. The chain carries TRBV28 and TRBJ2-5; TRBD1 aligns across 11 bases. The CDR3 sequence is 15 residues long. Germline-derived CDR1 and CDR2 are MDHEN and SYDVKM. Trimming took 4 bases from V and 6 from J; bases not matched to a gene: 7.

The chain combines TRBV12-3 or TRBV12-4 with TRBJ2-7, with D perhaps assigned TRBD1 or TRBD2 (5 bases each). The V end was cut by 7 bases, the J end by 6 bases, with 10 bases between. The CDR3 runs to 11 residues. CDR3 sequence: CASTRGGEQYF. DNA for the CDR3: TGTGCCAGCACCCGGGGCGGCGAGCAGTACTTC.

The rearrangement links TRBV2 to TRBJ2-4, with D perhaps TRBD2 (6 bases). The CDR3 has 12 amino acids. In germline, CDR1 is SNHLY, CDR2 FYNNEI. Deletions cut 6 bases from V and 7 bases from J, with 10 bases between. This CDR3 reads CASRPTSNIQYF. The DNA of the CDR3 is TGTGCCAGCAGGCCGACTAGTAACATTCAGTACTTC.

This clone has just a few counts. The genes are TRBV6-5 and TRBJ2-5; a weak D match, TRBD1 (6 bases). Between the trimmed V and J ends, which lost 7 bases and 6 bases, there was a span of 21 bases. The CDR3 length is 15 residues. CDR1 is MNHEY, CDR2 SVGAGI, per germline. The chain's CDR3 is CASTQDSQPRKTQYF. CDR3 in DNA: TGTGCCAGCACCCAGGACAGCCAGCCTCGAAAGACCCAGTACTTC.

The CDR3 DNA reads TGCGCCAGCAGCACTGGACAGGGAGGGGGCCATTCACCCCTCCACTTT. It encodes CASSTGQGGGHSPLHF. This rearrangement joins TRBV5-1 to TRBJ1-6; 8 bases are a match to TRBD1. CDR3 size: 16 residues. Germline V gives CDR1 SGHRS, CDR2 YFSETQ. V lost 4 bases, J lost 8 bases, and 11 bases stayed unmatched.

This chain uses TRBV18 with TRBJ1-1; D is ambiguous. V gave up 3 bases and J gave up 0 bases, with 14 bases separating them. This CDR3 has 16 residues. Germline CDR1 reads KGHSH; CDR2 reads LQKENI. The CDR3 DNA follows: TGTGCCAGCTCACCCCGAGTGGGAGAAATGAACACTGAAGCTTTCTTT. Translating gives CASSPRVGEMNTEAFF.